The 17 T cell receptor beta chains below were found in one sample sequenced in a study of vaccination and CD4 T cells after COVID-19. Their cognate antigens are unknown. With the Oncomine TCR Beta short-read assay, DNA from cultured CD4+ T cells was sequenced. In TCRdb, the PCR reads were re-called with MiXCR into one record per CDR3 protein. Altogether 12,000 or so distinct CDR3 sequences are present, 54% being singletons, with the ten largest covering about a sixth. Treatment denoted: roughly nine-day PBMC culture with coronavirus spike peptide pools or control peptides (ViraFEST assay). The material was cultured CD4+ T cells from blood, obtained after SARS-CoV-2 vaccination. The receptors were sampled from a human donor with COVID-19.

The CDR3 loop is CASSLGVAFSYEQYF. CDR3 coding DNA: TGTGCCAGCAGCTTAGGAGTCGCCTTCTCCTACGAGCAGTACTTC. The V gene is TRBV11-3, the J gene TRBJ2-7, with no clear D. The V and J ends lost 1 base and 0 bases respectively, with 10 bases between them. Germline assignment: CDR1 SGHNT and CDR2 YENEEA. The CDR3 extends over 15 amino acids.

The chain uses TRBV20-1 and TRBJ2-2; 11 bases match TRBD2. Per germline, CDR1 DFQATT and CDR2 SNEGSKA (reference sequence). Trimming at V came to 1 base and at J to 7 bases, leaving 5 bases not matched to a gene. This CDR3 has 15 residues. The CDR3 sequence: CSARVAGGRGGELFF. For the CDR3, the DNA is TGCAGTGCTAGAGTAGCGGGGGGGCGTGGCGGGGAGCTGTTTTTT.

This chain connects TRBV7-3 to TRBJ2-3; a possible D gene is TRBD1 (6 bases). V was cut by 1 base and J by 8 bases, with 19 bases left in between. Germline V gene sequence: CDR1 SGHTA, CDR2 FQGTGA. The CDR3 is 16 residues long. CDR3 region: CASSLNPGAASGTQYF. In DNA form, the CDR3 reads TGTGCCAGCAGCTTAAACCCAGGGGCCGCTTCGGGTACGCAGTATTTT.

Here the CDR3 reads CASSPGGTGNNQPQHF. Here the CDR3 DNA reads TGTGCCAGCAGCCCCGGCGGGACAGGGAACAATCAGCCCCAGCATTTT. The chain employs TRBV7-9 and TRBJ1-5, with 9 bases matching TRBD1. The germline gives CDR1 SEHNR, CDR2 FQNEAQ (reference sequence). There are 16 residues in the CDR3. V lost 5 bases to trimming and J lost 3 bases; unmatched junction nucleotides: 8.

The chain is built from TRBV12-2 and TRBJ1-2; the table's D gene call, TRBD1, was not cross checked with the DNA. TRBV12-2 is classified as a pseudogene. There are 14 residues in the CDR3. The CDR3 DNA is TGTGCAAGTCGCAGACCGGGACGGGACTATGGCTACACCTTC. Translation: CASRRPGRDYGYTF.

The V and J genes are TRBV25-1 and TRBJ1-2, with D uncertain. Germline V gene sequence: CDR1 MGHDK, CDR2 SYGVNS. The V gene lost 4 bases and the J gene lost 5 bases, with 5 bases spanning the gap. The CDR3 is 11 amino acids. CDR3 DNA: TGTGCCAGCAGTGTGGGATATGGCTACACCTTC. Amino acids: CASSVGYGYTF.

The chain combines TRBV7-6 with TRBJ2-5; D may be TRBD1 or TRBD2 (5 bases each). Looked up from germline, CDR1 is SGHVS and CDR2 is FNYEAQ. The CDR3 has 16 residues. The germline V and J ends were trimmed by 1 base and 1 base, with 13 bases remaining between them. CDR3 sequence: CASSLEGPTTQETQYF. CDR3 DNA: TGTGCCAGCAGCTTAGAGGGACCCACAACCCAAGAGACCCAGTACTTC.

This rearrangement joins TRBV7-6 to TRBJ2-1; D may match TRBD1 or TRBD2 (5 bases each). V was trimmed by 3 bases and J by 1 base, leaving 16 bases between them. CDR3 length: 17 residues. Germline CDR1 and CDR2: SGHVS and FNYEAQ. The CDR3, as DNA: TGTGCCAGCAGCTTCCCCCTGGGGGTCCAGTCCTACAATGAGCAGTTCTTC. This gives the protein CASSFPLGVQSYNEQFF. Supplemented by reference TRBV7-6 and TRBJ2-1, the full variable domain reads GAGVSQSPRYKVTKRGQDVALRCDPISGHVSLYWYRQALGQGPEFLTYFNYEAQQDKSGLPNDRFSAERPEGSISTLTIQRTEQRDSAMYRCASSFPLGVQSYNEQFFGPGTRLTVL.

V is TRBV6-1 and J is TRBJ1-1; D call uncertain. The germline V gene encodes CDR1 MNHNS and CDR2 SASEGT. The V end was cut by 6 bases, the J end by 7 bases, with 15 bases between. This CDR3 contains 13 residues. CDR3 sequence: CASRIGPTLEAFF. In DNA form, the CDR3 reads TGTGCCAGCAGGATAGGACCCACCCTTGAAGCTTTCTTT.

The genes are TRBV27 and TRBJ2-7, with D perhaps TRBD1 or TRBD2 (6 bases each). V lost 5 bases and J 7 bases, leaving 18 bases between the germline ends. The V gene's germline CDR1 is MNHEY and CDR2 SMNVEV (reference sequence). CDR3 size: 14 residues. The CDR3 DNA sequence: TGTGCCAGCAGTAGAGGAGGGGGAACAGGGGAGCAGTACTTC. This gives the protein CASSRGGGTGEQYF.

V gene TRBV20-1 combines with J gene TRBJ1-5; 9 bases are a match to TRBD1. The germline V gene encodes CDR1 DFQATT and CDR2 SNEGSKA (reference sequence). V was pared by 3 bases and J by 5 bases, with 2 bases of the junction left unmatched. CDR3 length: 13 amino acids. The CDR3 DNA reads TGCAGTGCTAGGGGACAGGGAGATCAGCCCCAGCATTTT. This encodes CSARGQGDQPQHF.

The chain couples TRBV20-1 to TRBJ2-3; 11 nucleotides line up with TRBD1. The germline V gene has CDR1 DFQATT and CDR2 SNEGSKA (reference sequence). V was pared by 6 bases and J by 3 bases, with 8 bases of the junction left unmatched. There are 15 residues in the CDR3. CDR3 region: CSAGGQGGRTDTQYF. CDR3 DNA sequence: TGCAGTGCAGGGGGACAGGGGGGGCGAACAGATACGCAGTATTTT.

This clonotype occurred a few times. The rearrangement uses TRBV27 and TRBJ1-1; D perhaps matches TRBD1 (6 bases). Per the germline V gene, CDR1 is MNHEY and CDR2 is SMNVEV (reference sequence). Trimming shortened V by 5 bases and J by 1 base, and 20 bases separated the two germline ends. The CDR3 runs to 17 residues. The CDR3 region has the DNA TGTGCCAGCAGTAGGGGGTTGGCAGGCCAAGGGAACACTGAAGCTTTCTTT. Translated: CASSRGLAGQGNTEAFF.

This chain links TRBV24-1 with TRBJ2-7, with no clear D. Trimming removed 7 bases at V and 9 bases at J, with 15 bases between. The CDR3 extends over 12 amino acids. CDR1 is KGHDR, CDR2 SFDVKD, per germline. The CDR3 region has the DNA TGTGCCACCAGGCGTCTCGGGCTGGGGCAGTACTTC. This encodes CATRRLGLGQYF.

This clonotype appeared once. The rearrangement uses TRBV15 and TRBJ2-7; perhaps D is TRBD1 or TRBD2 (5 bases each). Germline CDR1 reads LNHNV; CDR2 reads YYDKDF (reference sequence). The germline V and J ends were trimmed by 5 bases and 2 bases, with 13 bases remaining between them. CDR3 length equals 14 residues. The CDR3 DNA reads as TGTGCCACCAGCCCGAGGGGAACCACCTACGAGCAGTACTTC. Translating gives CATSPRGTTYEQYF.

This chain uses TRBV7-6 with TRBJ2-7; possible D gene TRBD2, 6 bases. Germline loops: CDR1 SGHVS, CDR2 FNYEAQ. The CDR3 spans 13 residues. The V and J ends lost 6 bases and 5 bases respectively, with 14 bases between them. CDR3 DNA sequence: TGTGCCAGCAGTTCAGGGACTCCTGACGAGCAGTACTTC. Amino acid sequence: CASSSGTPDEQYF.

This clonotype was observed a handful of times. V and J are TRBV6-1 and TRBJ2-7; 11 bases fit TRBD2. Germline assignment: CDR1 MNHNS and CDR2 SASEGT. The CDR3 totals 14 residues. The J segment lost 3 bases and the V segment lost 6 bases, leaving 4 bases of the junction unmatched. In nucleotides, the CDR3 is TGTGCCAGCAGCCTGACTAGCGGGGACTACGAGCAGTACTTC. Protein product: CASSLTSGDYEQYF.